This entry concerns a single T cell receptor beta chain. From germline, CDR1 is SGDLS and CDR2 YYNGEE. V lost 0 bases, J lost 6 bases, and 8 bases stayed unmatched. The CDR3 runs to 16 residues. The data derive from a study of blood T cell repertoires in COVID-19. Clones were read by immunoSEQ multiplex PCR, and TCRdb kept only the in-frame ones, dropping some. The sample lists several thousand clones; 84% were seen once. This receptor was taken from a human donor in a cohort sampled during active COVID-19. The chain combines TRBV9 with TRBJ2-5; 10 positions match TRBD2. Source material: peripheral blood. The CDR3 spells CASSVALSGGAQTQYF. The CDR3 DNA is TGTGCCAGCAGCGTAGCTCTCAGCGGGGGGGCGCAGACCCAGTACTTC.